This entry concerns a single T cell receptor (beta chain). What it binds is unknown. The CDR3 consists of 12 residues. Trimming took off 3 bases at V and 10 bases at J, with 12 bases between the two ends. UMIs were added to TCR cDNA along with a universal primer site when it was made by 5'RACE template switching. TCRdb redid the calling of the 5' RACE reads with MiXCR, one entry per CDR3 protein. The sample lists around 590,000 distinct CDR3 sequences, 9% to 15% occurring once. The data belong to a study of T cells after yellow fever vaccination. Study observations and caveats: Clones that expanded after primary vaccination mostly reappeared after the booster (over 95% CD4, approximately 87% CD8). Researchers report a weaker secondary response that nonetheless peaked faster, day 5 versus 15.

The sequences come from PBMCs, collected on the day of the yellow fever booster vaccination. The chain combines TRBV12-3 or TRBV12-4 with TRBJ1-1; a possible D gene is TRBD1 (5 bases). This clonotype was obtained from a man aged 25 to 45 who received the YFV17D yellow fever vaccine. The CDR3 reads CASSLQGVVAFF. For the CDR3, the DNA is TGTGCCAGCAGTTTGCAGGGTGTAGTAGCTTTCTTT.